This T cell receptor beta chain was recorded in a study of blood T cell repertoires in COVID-19. This CDR3 has 15 amino acids. V was cut by 3 bases and J by 4 bases, with 15 bases left in between. From germline, CDR1 is LGHDT and CDR2 YNNKEL (reference sequence). The repertoire was sequenced with immunoSEQ multiplex PCR; TCRdb's copy has only in-frame clones and lacks some. The sample holds around 340,000 clones, around 80% seen once. The chain uses TRBV3-1 (or the pseudogene TRBV3-2) and TRBJ2-5; possible D gene TRBD1, 5 bases. This clonotype originated in a man between 25 and 39 years old with active or convalescent COVID-19. Source material: peripheral blood. The CDR3 sequence: CASSHARVELETQYF. In DNA, the CDR3 is TGTGCCAGCAGCCACGCCAGGGTCGAGCTAGAGACCCAGTACTTC.